The 25 T cell receptor beta chains reported below all come from one sample, sequenced in a study of blood T cell repertoires in COVID-19. Sequencing was performed with immunoSEQ multiplex PCR; in TCRdb, only in-frame clones are kept and a portion is missing. The sample has some 250,000 clones, approximately 82% seen once. The sample was PBMCs or T cells enriched from blood (not recorded which). The receptors derive from a man aged 40-49 years who had recovered from COVID-19.

The chain joins TRBV5-1 to TRBJ2-7, with D possibly TRBD2 on 6 matching bases. Per the germline V gene, CDR1 is SGHRS and CDR2 is YFSETQ. Between the trimmed V and J ends, which lost 1 base and 0 bases, there was a span of 11 bases. The CDR3 is 15 residues long. The CDR3 coding sequence is TGCGCCAGCAGCTTGACAGTTAGCGGCTCCTACGAGCAGTACTTC. Translating gives CASSLTVSGSYEQYF.

This clone appeared a few times. The chain combines TRBV5-4 with TRBJ2-7; D ambiguous. The CDR3 has 14 amino acids. The germline V and J ends were trimmed by 3 bases and 1 base, with 11 bases remaining between them. CDR1 and CDR2 from the germline V gene are SGHNT and YYREEE (reference sequence). The CDR3 DNA follows: TGTGCCAGCAGCTCGAATCCAGGATCCTACGAGCAGTACTTC. Residues: CASSSNPGSYEQYF.

The V gene is TRBV5-1, the J gene TRBJ2-2, with 7 bases matching TRBD1. Germline V CDR1 and CDR2: SGHRS, YFSETQ. V was clipped by 4 bases and J by 6 bases; unmatched bases: 3. The CDR3 loop spans 13 amino acids. In nucleotides, the CDR3 is TGCGCCAGCAGCGGTACAGGGGCCGGGGAGCTGTTTTTT. Its protein product is CASSGTGAGELFF.

This clone was seen a single time. CDR3 DNA: TGTGCCAGCAGCCCCCAGGGCACAGTAGCCGGGGAGCTGTTTTTT. Residues: CASSPQGTVAGELFF. The chain carries TRBV6-5 and TRBJ2-2; maybe TRBD1 (5 bases). Per germline, CDR1 MNHEY and CDR2 SVGAGI. The CDR3 is 15 residues long. Trimming shortened V by 6 bases and J by 6 bases, and 17 bases separated the two germline ends.

Note on this clone: At one boundary the junction diverges from the germline segment, which might be a read error. This chain joins TRBV14 and TRBJ2-7, with 9 positions matching TRBD1. The CDR3 consists of 13 residues. CDR1 is SGHDN, CDR2 FVKESK, per germline. DNA of the CDR3: TGTGCCAGCAGCCAAGATGACCGGGACAGGGCCTCCTTC. Amino acid sequence: CASSQDDRDRASF.

The chain recombines TRBV7-6 with TRBJ2-7; possibly TRBD1 for D (5 bases). Germline values: CDR1 SGHVS, CDR2 FNYEAQ. The CDR3 covers 12 residues. V was cut by 2 bases and J by 5 bases, with 7 bases left in between. The CDR3 sequence: CASSLSGNEQYF. Written as DNA, the CDR3 is TGTGCCAGCAGCTTATCAGGGAACGAGCAGTACTTC.

V is TRBV7-2 and J is TRBJ2-7; possibly TRBD1 for D (8 bases). There are 16 residues in the CDR3. V was trimmed by 2 bases and J by 7 bases, leaving 21 bases between them. Germline V gives CDR1 SGHTA, CDR2 FQGNSA. The CDR3 protein is CASSLLGQGLSTEQYF. Here the CDR3 DNA reads TGTGCCAGCAGCTTACTAGGACAGGGACTATCTACGGAGCAGTACTTC.

V usage is TRBV3-1 (or the pseudogene TRBV3-2) and J usage is TRBJ2-1; D unresolved. Deletions cut 4 bases from V and 2 bases from J, with 12 bases between. Per the germline V gene, CDR1 is LGHDT and CDR2 is YNNKEL (reference sequence). This CDR3 has 15 amino acids. In DNA form, the CDR3 reads TGTGCCAGCAGCCCATTAGCTCCACCCTACAATGAGCAGTTCTTC. Amino acid sequence: CASSPLAPPYNEQFF.

The V gene is TRBV5-1, the J gene TRBJ2-7, with 7 bases matching TRBD2. V shed 0 bases, J shed 1 base, and the junction held 4 bases outside the gene matches. Germline-derived CDR1 and CDR2 are SGHRS and YFSETQ. CDR3 length: 15 amino acids. The CDR3 sequence is CASSLDPGGSYEQYF. The CDR3 DNA is TGCGCCAGCAGCTTGGATCCGGGGGGTTCCTACGAGCAGTACTTC.

The V call is TRBV6-4, the J call TRBJ2-7; D might be TRBD2 (5 bases). V was cut by 6 bases and J by 0 bases, with 12 bases left in between. Germline values: CDR1 MRHNA, CDR2 SNTAGT. The CDR3 contains 14 residues. Here the CDR3 reads CASRRFRDSYEQYF. CDR3 nucleotide sequence: TGTGCCAGCAGACGGTTCCGGGACTCCTACGAGCAGTACTTC.

The chain joins TRBV2 to TRBJ1-2, with D possibly TRBD1 on 5 matching bases. Looked up from germline, CDR1 is SNHLY and CDR2 is FYNNEI. Trimming removed 7 bases from V and 4 bases from J, with 13 bases in between. CDR3 size: 13 residues. DNA for the CDR3: TGTGCCAGCATCCTGAGTGGGGCCTATGGCTACACCTTC. Its translation is CASILSGAYGYTF.

The V and J genes are TRBV7-9 and TRBJ2-7; TRBD1 agrees at 8 bases. V lost 2 bases to trimming and J lost 1 base; unmatched junction nucleotides: 4. The germline V gene has CDR1 SEHNR and CDR2 FQNEAQ (reference sequence). CDR3 size: 15 residues. The CDR3 spells CASSLLTGDSYEQYF. The CDR3 DNA follows: TGTGCCAGCAGCTTATTGACAGGGGATTCCTACGAGCAGTACTTC.

This clone appeared a few times. This sample also contains other DNA sequences that code for the same CDR3. The chain has TRBV7-9 and TRBJ2-7; 8 nucleotides match TRBD1. Germline V gene data show CDR1 as SEHNR and CDR2 as FQNEAQ (reference sequence). J lost 7 bases, V lost 1 base, and 3 bases had no gene match. The CDR3 has 13 residues. The CDR3 DNA reads as TGTGCCAGCAGCTTAGGGACAGGGTTGGAGCAGTACTTC. Translating it yields CASSLGTGLEQYF.

The chain carries TRBV6-5 and TRBJ2-7, with D possibly matching TRBD1 (5 bases). Germline CDR1 and CDR2: MNHEY and SVGAGI. Trimming took 3 bases from V and 0 from J, leaving 12 bases between them. This CDR3 region has 15 residues. As DNA, the CDR3 is TGTGCCAGCAGTTATGAACAGGCCAACTCCTACGAGCAGTACTTC. Amino acid sequence: CASSYEQANSYEQYF.

The chain has TRBV5-5 and TRBJ1-1; 7 positions match TRBD1. This CDR3 is built from 13 residues. Germline trimming cut 4 bases from V and 7 bases from J; bases unmatched to any gene: 7. Germline CDR1 and CDR2: SGHKS and YYEKEE (reference sequence). The CDR3 DNA is TGTGCCAGCAGCGCCGGCCAGGGGGGTGAAGCTTTCTTT. This gives the protein CASSAGQGGEAFF.

The V and J genes are TRBV3-1 (or the pseudogene TRBV3-2) and TRBJ2-7; D not certain. This CDR3 is 14 amino acids long. From germline, CDR1 is LGHDT and CDR2 YNNKEL (reference sequence). The V end lost 1 base, the J end lost 6 bases, and 13 bases lay between the germline ends. The CDR3 DNA follows: TGTGCCAGCAGCCAAGGGTCTGGCCGGGTCGAGCAGTACTTC. Translated, it gives CASSQGSGRVEQYF.

This chain links TRBV2 with TRBJ2-3; D uncertain. V was shortened by 7 bases and J by 4 bases, with 12 bases between the two germline ends. Germline CDR1 SNHLY, CDR2 FYNNEI. The CDR3 sequence is 13 residues long. CDR3 protein: CASNTERSDTQYF. In nucleotides, the CDR3 is TGTGCCAGCAATACCGAGAGGTCAGATACGCAGTATTTT.

The rearrangement joins TRBV10-3 to TRBJ2-1; D gene ambiguous. CDR3 length: 17 residues. Trimming left V 5 bases short and J 7 bases short, with 24 bases between. Germline assignment: CDR1 ENHRY and CDR2 SYGVKD. The CDR3 is CAISRPGLANAGNEQFF. The CDR3 DNA reads TGTGCCATCAGTCGGCCCGGTTTGGCCAACGCCGGGAATGAGCAGTTCTTC.

The chain joins TRBV28 to TRBJ2-7, with 8 bases aligning to TRBD1. Germline V gene lookup returns CDR1 MDHEN and CDR2 SYDVKM. J gave up 6 bases and V 2 bases, and 6 bases lay outside the gene matches. The CDR3 is 14 amino acids. CDR3 loop: CASSLQGARSEQYF. CDR3 bases: TGTGCCAGCAGTTTACAGGGGGCGCGGAGCGAGCAGTACTTC.

V is TRBV30 and J is TRBJ2-7, with 7 bases fitting TRBD2. Per the germline V gene, CDR1 is GTSNPN and CDR2 is SVGIG (reference sequence). The CDR3 totals 15 residues. V was pared by 1 base and J by 0 bases, with 6 bases of the junction left unmatched. The CDR3 loop is CAWSGPSGLSYEQYF. In DNA, the CDR3 is TGTGCCTGGAGTGGCCCTAGCGGTCTCTCCTACGAGCAGTACTTC.

The chain uses TRBV28 and TRBJ2-4; no definite D call. Trimming stripped 4 bases from V and 3 bases from J, with 4 bases between. The CDR3 spans 12 residues. Germline CDR1 and CDR2: MDHEN and SYDVKM. CDR3 sequence reads: CASSYGKNIQYF. The CDR3 DNA is TGTGCCAGCAGTTACGGCAAAAACATTCAGTACTTC.

This rearrangement joins TRBV24-1 to TRBJ1-2; D call uncertain. CDR1 is KGHDR, CDR2 SFDVKD, per germline. There are 13 residues in the CDR3. V dropped 0 bases and J dropped 4 bases, with 5 bases sitting between them. The CDR3 coding sequence is TGTGCCACCAGTGATTTGGGCGGCTATGGCTACACCTTC. This translates into CATSDLGGYGYTF.

The table lists this clone with a few counts. This chain uses TRBV9 with TRBJ1-2; 10 nucleotides align to TRBD1. The ends lost 6 bases at V and 3 bases at J; junction bases unmatched: 5. CDR1 and CDR2 from the germline V gene are SGDLS and YYNGEE. This CDR3 is built from 14 residues. Here the CDR3 reads CASNRDRGDYGYTF. The CDR3 DNA reads TGTGCCAGCAATCGGGACAGGGGTGACTATGGCTACACCTTC.

The genes are TRBV10-1 and TRBJ2-7, with a tentative D call TRBD1 (6 bases). From germline, CDR1 is WNHNN and CDR2 SYGVQD (reference sequence). V lost 0 bases, J lost 6 bases, and 9 bases lay in between. This CDR3 is 13 amino acids long. DNA of the CDR3: TGCGCCAGCAGTGAGTCCAGGGGCGGCGAGCAGTACTTC. As protein: CASSESRGGEQYF.

CDR3: CASSRWVDRSYGYTF. In DNA, the CDR3 is TGTGCCAGCAGCAGATGGGTCGACAGATCGTATGGCTACACCTTC. V gene TRBV7-2 combines with J gene TRBJ1-2; the D gene is possibly TRBD1 (5 bases). Trimming pared 5 bases from V and 5 bases from J, leaving 18 bases between. The CDR3 is 15 residues long. Germline assignment: CDR1 SGHTA and CDR2 FQGNSA.